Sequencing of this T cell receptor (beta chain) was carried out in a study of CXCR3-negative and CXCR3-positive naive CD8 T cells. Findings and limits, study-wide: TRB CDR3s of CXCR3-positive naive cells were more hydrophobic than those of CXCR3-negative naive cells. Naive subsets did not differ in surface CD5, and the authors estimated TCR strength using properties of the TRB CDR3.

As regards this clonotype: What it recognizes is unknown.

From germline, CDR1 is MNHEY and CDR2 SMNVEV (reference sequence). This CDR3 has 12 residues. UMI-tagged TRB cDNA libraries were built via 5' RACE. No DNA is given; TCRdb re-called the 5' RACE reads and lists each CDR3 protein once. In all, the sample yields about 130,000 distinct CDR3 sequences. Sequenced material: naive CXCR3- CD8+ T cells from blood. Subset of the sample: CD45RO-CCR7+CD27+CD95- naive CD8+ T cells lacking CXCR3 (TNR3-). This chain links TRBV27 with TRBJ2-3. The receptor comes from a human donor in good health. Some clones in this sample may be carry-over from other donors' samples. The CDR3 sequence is CASSSLWDTQYF.